This TCR beta chain was sequenced for a study of blood T cell repertoires in COVID-19 (dated by TCRdb to 2018 to 2020). Regarding the study in general: Samples from collaborators originated in the United States, Italy and Spain and spanned both the acute and convalescent phases of COVID-19. The repertoires were released in a freely available public database meant as a resource for research on the immune response to SARS-CoV-2. Sample metadata almost always included a de-identified subject ID, COVID-19 status, age in years and sex. The dataset comprised deeply sampled blood TCRbeta repertoires from subjects exposed to, actively infected with, or recovered from COVID-19. Where HLA class I and class II types were available, the types were taken from metadata supplied by the sample provider, not from assay-based typing. The prospective study material was composed of cDNA or gDNA derived from T cells, B-cell-depleted T cells, or PBMCs. The samples were drawn from two sources: the first 160 participants of the ongoing ImmuneRACE study, and about 1,300 subjects contributed by 6 global collaborators.

The immunoSEQ Assay, a bias-controlled multiplex PCR, was used to amplify TCRbeta CDR3 regions from genomic DNA. Turning to the authors' computational methods: Within the assay, amplification of reference gene primers was used to estimate how many nucleated cells each sample contained. To quantify the absolute abundance of each unique TCRbeta CDR3 rearrangement, sequence reads were collapsed and filtered. For each sample, productive Simpson clonality was calculated by taking the square root of Simpson's diversity index across productive rearrangements. As stored in TCRdb, this immuneACCESS dataset retains in-frame rearrangements with V and J assigned. A fraction of the clones does not appear; measured against another copy, unresolved V genes explain less than half of the discrepancy, and the remainder lacks a known reason. V, J and clone size are taken as reported in that table, and D and trimming were inferred from the DNA itself. This sample has fewer than 300,000 clones in its table, and approximately 90% of those were observed once. Over 5.5% of the sample belongs to the ten largest clones.

One collaborating source in Seattle enrolled patients during active infection and followed them longitudinally through the course of disease. Each collaborating institution followed its own protocols to collect whole blood in K2EDTA tubes. For TCRbeta analysis, collaborators shipped samples as frozen whole blood, isolated PBMCs, or DNA extracted from either of those sample types. The V end gives up 6 bases and the J end 6 bases, leaving 8 bases in the junction not matched to a gene. The CDR3, cysteine through phenylalanine, is 15 amino acids long. Only CDR3 DNA remains: 45 bases, in frame from the first base. Sequences MNHEY (CDR1) and SMNVEV (CDR2) are obtained from the germline V gene (reference sequence). Details on this clone: Its target antigen remains unknown. No base-level quality is on record; no much larger clone is a single base apart.

What the research found in general, with its limitations: The quantity of clinical and demographic metadata differed by source and by participant and was supplied without curation.

The receptor was derived from a woman aged 45 to 65 with COVID-19, enrolled during active disease. The receptor chain draws on TRBV27 and TRBJ1-4; 9 bases in the middle match TRBD1. Sequenced: peripheral blood. At the DNA level, the sequence is TGTGCCAGCAGGACACAGGGGGCCCCCCATGAAAAACTGTTTTTT. It specifies CASRTQGAPHEKLFF.